These 15 T cell receptor beta chains originate from one sample sequenced in a study of T cells in Graves' hyperthyroidism and ophthalmopathy. Authors of the study amplified TCR beta CDR3 regions from RNA transcripts. In the first-round RT-PCR of the TCR CDR3, the HTBI primer set was used. TCRdb analysed the multiplex PCR reads with MiXCR anew, one entry per CDR3 protein. The sample lists 500,000 or so distinct CDR3 sequences; about 16% were seen once. Sequencing used blood. All receptors derive from a woman in her twenties or thirties with Graves' ophthalmopathy.

This clonotype was picked up a small number of times. The chain carries TRBV5-1 and TRBJ2-7; 7 nucleotides agree with TRBD1. Trimming at V came to 4 bases and at J to 2 bases, leaving 9 bases not matched to a gene. CDR3 length: 15 amino acids. Germline CDR1 reads SGHRS; CDR2 reads YFSETQ. This CDR3 reads CASSREPDRAYEQYF. The DNA for the CDR3 is TGCGCCAGCAGCCGCGAACCAGACAGGGCCTACGAGCAGTACTTC. Combining the CDR3 with reference TRBV5-1 and TRBJ2-7 gives the whole variable domain KAGVTQTPRYLIKTRGQQVTLSCSPISGHRSVSWYQQTPGQGLQFLFEYFSETQRNKGNFPGRFSGRQFSNSRSEMNVSTLELGDSALYLCASSREPDRAYEQYFGPGTRLTVT.

The V gene is TRBV29-1, the J gene TRBJ1-1; a possible D gene is TRBD1 (6 bases). V lost 7 bases and J lost 8, with 17 bases in between. This CDR3 contains 12 residues. Germline V CDR1 and CDR2: SQVTM, ANQGSEA. The DNA of the CDR3 is TGCAGCGGGCTTTCGACAGGCCCAGAAGCTTTCTTT. Translated, it gives CSGLSTGPEAFF.

This rearrangement joins TRBV9 to TRBJ2-7; possible D gene TRBD2, 6 bases. Per the germline V gene, CDR1 is SGDLS and CDR2 is YYNGEE. The CDR3 is made up of 14 amino acids. V was pared by 4 bases and J by 2 bases, with 13 bases between. CDR3 in DNA: TGTGCCAGCAGCACCTCGGGACTCGCCTACGAGCAGTACTTC. Protein product: CASSTSGLAYEQYF.

This clonotype was counted many times. This chain joins TRBV27 and TRBJ2-7, with no clear D. This CDR3 region has 14 residues. V lost 6 bases to trimming and J lost 5 bases, with 17 bases between them. Germline V gene data show CDR1 as MNHEY and CDR2 as SMNVEV (reference sequence). Written as DNA, the CDR3 is TGTGCCAGCAGCCCTCTTACGTATCGACACGAGCAGTACTTC. Translated, it gives CASSPLTYRHEQYF.

This chain links TRBV28 with TRBJ2-3, with 8 bases identical to TRBD2. J was trimmed by 3 bases and V by 2 bases; bases with no gene match: 7. Germline CDR1 and CDR2: MDHEN and SYDVKM. The CDR3 is 16 amino acids. The DNA of the CDR3 is TGTGCCAGCAGTTTAATACGGGAGGGCTCAACAGATACGCAGTATTTT. It translates to CASSLIREGSTDTQYF. Complete variable domain (other parts from reference TRBV28 and TRBJ2-3): DVKVTQSSRYLVKRTGEKVFLECVQDMDHENMFWYRQDPGLGLRLIYFSYDVKMKEKGDIPEGYSVSREKKERFSLILESASTNQTSMYLCASSLIREGSTDTQYFGPGTRLTVL.

This clonotype has just a few counts. In nucleotides, the CDR3 is TGTGCCAGCAGCATTATCACAGGACCTAATAACTATGGCTACACCTTC. Its translation: CASSIITGPNNYGYTF. The chain joins TRBV6-1 to TRBJ1-2; D is possibly TRBD1 (5 bases). CDR3 length: 16 amino acids. Germline V gives CDR1 MNHNS, CDR2 SASEGT. Trimming stripped 6 bases from V and 1 base from J, with 18 bases between.

This clonotype was seen repeatedly, ten times or more. The chain has TRBV11-2 and TRBJ2-2; D unresolved. The ends were cut back, 5 bases at V and 1 base at J, with 5 bases in the middle. The CDR3 sequence is 13 residues long. Germline loops: CDR1 SGHAT, CDR2 FQNNGV. In DNA form, the CDR3 reads TGTGCCAGCAGCAACCGGAACACCGGGGAGCTGTTTTTT. This translates into CASSNRNTGELFF.

This clonotype was counted ten times or more. The chain combines TRBV7-2 with TRBJ2-1; tentative D call: TRBD2 (6 bases). Per germline, CDR1 SGHTA and CDR2 FQGNSA. Trimming pared 2 bases from V and 6 bases from J, leaving 20 bases between. This CDR3 is built from 17 residues. CDR3 sequence (DNA): TGTGCCAGCAGCTTATCAGTTGGGACTGGGGAATCCAATGAGCAGTTCTTC. Encoded protein: CASSLSVGTGESNEQFF.

This clonotype was picked up a small number of times. The rearrangement joins TRBV19 to TRBJ2-1; TRBD2 aligns across 7 bases. The CDR3 runs to 15 residues. Germline V gene data show CDR1 as LNHDA and CDR2 as SQIVND (reference sequence). The ends lost 3 bases at V and 5 bases at J; junction bases unmatched: 7. CDR3 protein: CASSIPWSGDNEQFF. The CDR3 region has the DNA TGTGCCAGTAGTATCCCCTGGAGCGGGGACAATGAGCAGTTCTTC.

This clonotype was observed at least ten times. This chain joins TRBV28 and TRBJ2-3, with TRBD1 matching 11 bases. Germline CDR1 MDHEN, CDR2 SYDVKM. The CDR3 is made up of 15 amino acids. J lost 6 bases, V lost 6 bases, and 8 bases had no gene match. DNA of the CDR3: TGTGCCAGCAGACTGGACAGGGGGCCACAGGATACGCAGTATTTT. Its translation: CASRLDRGPQDTQYF.

This clonotype appeared a few times. J is TRBJ2-3 and V is TRBV7-2, with D hard to call. Deletions cut 5 bases from V and 4 bases from J, with 13 bases between. Germline V gene sequence: CDR1 SGHTA, CDR2 FQGNSA. This CDR3 comprises 14 residues. The CDR3 nucleotides read TGTGCCAGCAGCCCCTCCACGAATGCAGATACGCAGTATTTT. Protein: CASSPSTNADTQYF.

Comments on this clonotype: One junction end disagrees with the germline gene, perhaps due to a read error. The V and J genes are TRBV12-5 and TRBJ2-3; 9 bases align to TRBD2. The length of the CDR3 is 17 residues. Germline-derived CDR1 and CDR2 are LGHNT and FRNRAP. The DNA of the CDR3 is TGTGTTAGTGGTTTCGCTCTTAGCGGGAGATTCCCAGATACGCAGTATTTT. It specifies CVSGFALSGRFPDTQYF.

This clonotype turned up a few times. The V and J genes are TRBV7-9 and TRBJ2-1, with 10 bases matching TRBD2. With 4 bases clipped from V and 7 bases from J, the junction kept 16 bases outside the gene matches. The CDR3 contains 18 residues. Per the germline V gene, CDR1 is SEHNR and CDR2 is FQNEAQ (reference sequence). The CDR3 DNA sequence: TGTGCCAGCAGCTCCCTGACGGCAGCGGGAGGGCGATTAAATGAGCAGTTCTTC. Amino acids: CASSSLTAAGGRLNEQFF.

A few counts support this clonotype. V and J are TRBV28 and TRBJ2-1; D uncertain. V was trimmed by 5 bases and J by 2 bases, leaving 4 bases between them. Per germline, CDR1 MDHEN and CDR2 SYDVKM. The CDR3 is made up of 12 amino acids. CDR3: CASSEAYNEQFF. CDR3 coding DNA: TGTGCCAGCAGTGAGGCCTACAATGAGCAGTTCTTC. The entire variable domain, with the rest obtained from reference TRBV28 and TRBJ2-1, is as follows: DVKVTQSSRYLVKRTGEKVFLECVQDMDHENMFWYRQDPGLGLRLIYFSYDVKMKEKGDIPEGYSVSREKKERFSLILESASTNQTSMYLCASSEAYNEQFFGPGTRLTVL.

This clonotype showed up just a few times. One junction end does not reproduce the germline sequence, and a read error may be involved. The J gene is TRBJ2-1, the V gene TRBV3-1; D gene uncertain. This CDR3 contains 13 residues. The germline CDR1 and CDR2 sequences are LGHDT and YNNKEL (reference sequence). The CDR3 DNA reads TGTGCCAGCAGCCAACTCCGTTCAAATGAGCGGTTCTTC. Protein: CASSQLRSNERFF.